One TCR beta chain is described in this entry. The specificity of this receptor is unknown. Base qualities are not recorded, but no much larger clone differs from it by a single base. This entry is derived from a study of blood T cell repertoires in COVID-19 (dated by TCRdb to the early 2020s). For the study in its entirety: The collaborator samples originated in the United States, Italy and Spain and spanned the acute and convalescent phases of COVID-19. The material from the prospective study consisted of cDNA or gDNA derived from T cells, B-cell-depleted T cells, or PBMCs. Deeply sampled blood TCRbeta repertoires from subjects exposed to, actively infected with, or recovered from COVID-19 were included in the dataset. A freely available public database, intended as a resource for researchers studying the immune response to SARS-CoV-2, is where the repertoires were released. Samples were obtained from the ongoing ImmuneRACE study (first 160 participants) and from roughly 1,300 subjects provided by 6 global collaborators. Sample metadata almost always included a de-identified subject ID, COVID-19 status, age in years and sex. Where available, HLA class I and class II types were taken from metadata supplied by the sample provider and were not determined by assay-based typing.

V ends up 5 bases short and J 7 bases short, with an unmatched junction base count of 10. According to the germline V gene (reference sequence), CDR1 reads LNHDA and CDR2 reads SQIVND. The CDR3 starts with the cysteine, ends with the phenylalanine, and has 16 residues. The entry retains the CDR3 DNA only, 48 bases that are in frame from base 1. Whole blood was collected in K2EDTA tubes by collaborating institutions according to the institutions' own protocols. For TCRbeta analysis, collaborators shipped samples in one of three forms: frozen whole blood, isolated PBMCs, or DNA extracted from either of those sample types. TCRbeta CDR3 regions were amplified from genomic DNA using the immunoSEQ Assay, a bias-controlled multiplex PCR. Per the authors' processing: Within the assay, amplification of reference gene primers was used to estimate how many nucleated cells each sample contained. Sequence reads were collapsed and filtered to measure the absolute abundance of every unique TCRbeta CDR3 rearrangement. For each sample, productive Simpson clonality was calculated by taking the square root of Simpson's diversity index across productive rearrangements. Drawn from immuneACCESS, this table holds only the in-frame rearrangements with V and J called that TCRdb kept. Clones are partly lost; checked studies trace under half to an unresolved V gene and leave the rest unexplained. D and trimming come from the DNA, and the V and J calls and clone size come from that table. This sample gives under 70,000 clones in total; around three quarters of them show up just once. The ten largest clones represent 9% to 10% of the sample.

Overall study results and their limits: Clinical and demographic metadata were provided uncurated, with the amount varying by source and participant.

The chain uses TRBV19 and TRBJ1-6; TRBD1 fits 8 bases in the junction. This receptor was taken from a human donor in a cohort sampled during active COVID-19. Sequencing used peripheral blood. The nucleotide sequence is TGTGCCAGTAGTCTGGCAGGGGGCGCGTTGAATTCACCCCTCCACTTT. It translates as CASSLAGGALNSPLHF.